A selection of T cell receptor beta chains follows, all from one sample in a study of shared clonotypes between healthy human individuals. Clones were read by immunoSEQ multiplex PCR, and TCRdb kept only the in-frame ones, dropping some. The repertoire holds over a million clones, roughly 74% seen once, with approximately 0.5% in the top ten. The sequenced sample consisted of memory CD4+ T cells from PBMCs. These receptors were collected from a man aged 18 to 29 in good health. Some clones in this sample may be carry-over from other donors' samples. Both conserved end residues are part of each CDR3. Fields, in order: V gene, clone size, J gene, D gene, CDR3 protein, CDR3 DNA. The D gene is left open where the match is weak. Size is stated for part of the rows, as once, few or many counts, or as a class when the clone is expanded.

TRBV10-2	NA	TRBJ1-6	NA	CPKQSLSSYNSPLHF	TGCCCCAAGCAGTCCCTCAGCTCCTATAATTCACCCCTCCACTTT
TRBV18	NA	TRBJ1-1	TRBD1	CASSRGQGNTEAFF	TGTGCCAGCTCACGAGGACAGGGAAACACTGAAGCTTTCTTT
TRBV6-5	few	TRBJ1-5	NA	CASSYNQAQPQHF	TGTGCCAGCAGTTATAATCAGGCACAGCCCCAGCATTTT
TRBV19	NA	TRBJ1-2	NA	CAARVGGANYGYTF	TGTGCCGCCAGAGTAGGCGGCGCTAACTATGGCTACACCTTC
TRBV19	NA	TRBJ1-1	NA	CASRFRGVGTEAFF	TGTGCCAGTAGATTTAGGGGGGTCGGCACTGAAGCTTTCTTT
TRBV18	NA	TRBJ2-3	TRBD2	CASSPFPAGVGTDTQYF	TGTGCCAGCTCACCATTTCCAGCGGGAGTCGGCACAGATACGCAGTATTTT
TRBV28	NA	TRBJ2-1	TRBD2	CASSLLLAGGGLGEQFF	TGTGCCAGCAGTTTACTGTTAGCGGGAGGGGGATTAGGTGAGCAGTTCTTC
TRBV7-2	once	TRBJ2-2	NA	CASSLDLSTGELFF	TGTGCCAGCAGCTTAGATCTGAGCACCGGGGAGCTGTTTTTT
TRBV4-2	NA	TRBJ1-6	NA	CASTRSYPDRFYNSPLHF	TGTGCCAGCACCCGAAGTTACCCCGACAGGTTTTATAATTCACCCCTCCACTTT
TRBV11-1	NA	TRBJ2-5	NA	CASSLSRRIETQYF	TGTGCCAGCAGCCTCAGCCGGAGAATCGAGACCCAGTACTTC
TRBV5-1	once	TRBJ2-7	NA	CASSPQGATYEQYF	TGCGCCAGCAGCCCACAGGGCGCCACCTACGAGCAGTACTTC
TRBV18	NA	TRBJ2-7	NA	CASSPRARSYEQYF	TGTGCCAGCTCACCACGGGCTCGGTCCTACGAGCAGTACTTC
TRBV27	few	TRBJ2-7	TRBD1	CASSFGTDPYEQYF	TGTGCCAGCAGCTTCGGGACAGATCCCTACGAGCAGTACTTC
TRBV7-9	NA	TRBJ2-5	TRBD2	CASSPTSGRETQYF	TGTGCCAGCAGCCCGACTAGCGGGAGGGAGACCCAGTACTTC
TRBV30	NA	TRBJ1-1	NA	CAWIATRAFF	TGTGCCTGGATAGCAACGAGAGCTTTCTTT
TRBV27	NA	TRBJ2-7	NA	CASSHGRVFSYEQYF	TGTGCCAGCAGCCACGGCAGGGTTTTCTCCTACGAGCAGTACTTC
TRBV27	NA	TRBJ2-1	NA	CASSPTGYNEQFF	TGTGCCAGCAGTCCGACAGGATACAATGAGCAGTTCTTC
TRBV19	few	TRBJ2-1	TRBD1	CASSKGQGSAYNEQFF	TGTGCCAGTAGTAAAGGACAGGGGAGCGCCTACAATGAGCAGTTCTTC
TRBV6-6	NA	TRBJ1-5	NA	CASSYSGSNQPQHF	TGTGCCAGCAGTTACTCGGGTAGCAATCAGCCCCAGCATTTT
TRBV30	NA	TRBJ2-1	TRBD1	CAWSRSGQGQYNEQFF	TGTGCCTGGAGTCGGTCGGGACAGGGGCAATACAATGAGCAGTTCTTC